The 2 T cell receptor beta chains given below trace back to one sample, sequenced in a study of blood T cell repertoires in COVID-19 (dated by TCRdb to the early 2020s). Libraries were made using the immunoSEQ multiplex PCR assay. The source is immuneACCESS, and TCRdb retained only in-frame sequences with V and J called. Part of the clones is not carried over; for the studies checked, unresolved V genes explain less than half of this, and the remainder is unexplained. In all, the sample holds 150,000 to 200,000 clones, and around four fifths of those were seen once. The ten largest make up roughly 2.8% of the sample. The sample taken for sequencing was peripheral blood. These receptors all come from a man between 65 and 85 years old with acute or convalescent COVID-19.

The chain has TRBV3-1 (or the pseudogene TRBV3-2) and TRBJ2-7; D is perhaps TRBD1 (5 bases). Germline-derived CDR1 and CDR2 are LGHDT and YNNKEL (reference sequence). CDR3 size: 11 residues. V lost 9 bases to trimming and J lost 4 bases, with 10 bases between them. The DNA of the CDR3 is TGTGCCAGTACCGACAGTTACGAGCAGTACTTC. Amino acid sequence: CASTDSYEQYF.

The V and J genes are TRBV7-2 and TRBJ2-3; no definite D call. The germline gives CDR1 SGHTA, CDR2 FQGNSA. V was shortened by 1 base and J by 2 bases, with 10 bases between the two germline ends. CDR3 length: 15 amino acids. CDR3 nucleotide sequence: TGTGCCAGCAGCTTAGGTTGGGTAGCCACAGATACGCAGTATTTT. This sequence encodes CASSLGWVATDTQYF.